The T cell receptor (beta chain) under discussion was sequenced for a study of T cell changes during pregnancy in multiple sclerosis. CDR1 and CDR2 from the germline V gene are SNHLY and FYNNEI. The CDR3 contains 15 residues. J gave up 9 bases and V 2 bases, and 7 bases lay outside the gene matches. The protocol was immunoSEQ multiplex PCR, while the TCRdb copy is restricted to in-frame clones and leaves out a portion. The top ten hold approximately 2% of the sample, which has roughly 75,000 clones, about nine tenths seen once. The sample in question was peripheral blood, obtained before pregnancy. The chain combines TRBV2 with TRBJ2-1; 10 bases align to TRBD2. This TCR came from a female donor with multiple sclerosis, enrolled in a pregnancy study. CDR3 region: CASSERSGGVGEQFF. CDR3 nucleotide sequence: TGTGCCAGCAGTGAACGGAGCGGGGGGGTAGGTGAGCAGTTCTTC.